The 7 T cell receptor beta chains presented below share a single source sample, sequenced in a study of blood T cells in healthy people across ages. With a J-beta primer mix and a sample-barcoded 5' primer, a second PCR ran roughly 6 to 12 cycles. In TCRdb, the 5' RACE reads were re-called with MiXCR into one record per CDR3 protein. The table lists about 800,000 distinct CDR3 sequences, 20% to 25% of them singletons. This sample was also put to use in a study of T cells of mothers and their children.

Sequenced material: blood. These receptors originate from a boy aged 5-17 years in good health.

This clonotype was detected only a few times. The chain couples TRBV21-1 to TRBJ1-4. TRBV21-1 is a pseudogene segment. The CDR3 spans 16 residues. CDR3 protein: CASSTPTRVQNEKLFF. The CDR3 DNA reads TGTGCCAGCAGCACTCCTACACGGGTCCAGAATGAAAAACTGTTTTTT.

This clonotype was counted between two and nine times. The chain uses TRBV4-3 and TRBJ2-6, with TRBD2 as a possible D gene (5 bases). The germline V and J ends were trimmed by 4 bases and 0 bases, with 10 bases remaining between them. Germline V gene lookup returns CDR1 LGHNA and CDR2 YSLEER. The CDR3 has 16 residues. The CDR3 reads CASSRGSVSGANVLTF. CDR3 DNA: TGCGCCAGCAGCCGAGGGTCCGTCTCTGGGGCCAACGTCCTGACTTTC.

For the CDR3, the DNA is TGTGCCAGCAGCTTTTTCAGCCAGACAGGGAATGGCTACACCTTC. It is translated as CASSFFSQTGNGYTF. This sequence joins TRBV7-9 and TRBJ1-2, with TRBD1 matching over 7 bases. V lost 3 bases, J lost 6 bases, and 10 bases stayed unmatched. The CDR3 contains 15 residues. Germline V gives CDR1 SEHNR, CDR2 FQNEAQ (reference sequence).

This clonotype was seen a handful of times. The rearrangement joins TRBV15 to TRBJ1-1, with D hard to call. V lost 3 bases and J lost 4, with 6 bases in between. Germline-derived CDR1 and CDR2 are LNHNV and YYDKDF (reference sequence). The CDR3 runs 12 residues. The CDR3 sequence is CATSRYGTEAFF. The CDR3 region has the DNA TGTGCCACCAGCAGGTACGGCACTGAAGCTTTCTTT. Combining the CDR3 with reference TRBV15 and TRBJ1-1 gives the whole variable domain DAMVIQNPRYQVTQFGKPVTLSCSQTLNHNVMYWYQQKSSQAPKLLFHYYDKDFNNEADTPDNFQSRRPNTSFCFLDIRSPGLGDTAMYLCATSRYGTEAFFGQGTRLTVV.

The chain carries TRBV6-2 or TRBV6-3 and TRBJ1-1; 7 bases line up with TRBD1. CDR3 length: 17 residues. Germline assignment: CDR1 MNHEY and CDR2 SVGEGT. V lost 0 bases and J lost 4; bases outside the gene matches: 11. The DNA of the CDR3 is TGTGCCAGCAGTTACTCGCCCTGGACAGGCGGGAGCACTGAAGCTTTCTTT. Protein: CASSYSPWTGGSTEAFF.

This clonotype was detected a few times. The chain employs TRBV19 and TRBJ1-4; D is uncertain. Germline CDR1 reads LNHDA; CDR2 reads SQIVND (reference sequence). Trimming pared 10 bases from V and 3 bases from J, leaving 15 bases between. The CDR3 has 14 amino acids. CDR3 in amino acids: CATRKAGSNEKLFF. As DNA, the CDR3 is TGTGCCACGAGGAAGGCCGGATCTAATGAAAAACTGTTTTTT. Together with reference TRBV19 and TRBJ1-4, the CDR3 gives the full variable domain: DGGITQSPKYLFRKEGQNVTLSCEQNLNHDAMYWYRQDPGQGLRLIYYSQIVNDFQKGDIAEGYSVSREKKESFPLTVTSAQKNPTAFYLCATRKAGSNEKLFFGSGTQLSVL.

This sequence joins TRBV6-2 or TRBV6-3 and TRBJ2-7; maybe TRBD2 (6 bases). CDR3 length equals 17 residues. With 0 bases removed from V and 0 bases from J, the gap between germline ends came to 15 bases. Germline CDR1 is MNHEY and CDR2 is SVGEGT. This chain's CDR3 is CASSYSSRDDYSYEQYF. For the CDR3, the DNA is TGTGCCAGCAGTTACTCGTCGCGGGACGATTACTCCTACGAGCAGTACTTC.